What follows is one T cell receptor beta chain and its context. Its matching antigen is unknown. The germline gives CDR1 KGHSH, CDR2 LQKENI. The CDR3 covers 20 residues. V lost 3 bases, J lost 4 bases, and 22 bases stayed unmatched. This specimen comes from a study of cytomegalovirus exposure and HLA in healthy donors. On the study more broadly: Assignment to the Caucasian-associated ancestry cluster applied to around 82% of the roughly 400 genotyped donors.

Notes on the study in general: Sequencing likely caused a cluster of highly shared sequence variants. It emerged from a later analysis that several of the most significant clusters appeared to be linked to common viral pathogens.

PCR primers comprised 60 Vbeta and 13 Jbeta primers. Generated by immunoSEQ multiplex PCR, the TCRdb table keeps only in-frame clones and is missing some. The sample includes 250,000 or so clones, approximately 91% of them seen just once. Sequencing was carried out using PBMCs. The sequence was obtained from a girl aged 2 to 9 in good health and CMV-seronegative. This chain uses TRBV18 with TRBJ1-2; 8 bases match TRBD1. In DNA form, the CDR3 reads TGTGCCAGCTCACCCCTCAGGGTTGGGCAGGGGGCTAAGTCAAGCTATGGCTACACCTTC. It codes for CASSPLRVGQGAKSSYGYTF.